This T cell receptor (beta chain) was identified during a study of blood T cell repertoires in COVID-19. Turning to the study itself: Sites across the United States, Italy and Spain contributed samples from acute and convalescent COVID-19.

In the authors' methods: Amplified reference gene primers provided the basis for estimating nucleated cell counts. Profiled with immunoSEQ multiplex PCR; TCRdb holds only in-frame clones, not every one. V and J calls plus clone size are reproduced from that table; the DNA served to infer D and trimming. The profile covers 150,000 to 180,000 clones, with more than 65% appearing a single time and approximately 9.7% taken by the ten largest. Germline V gene lookup returns CDR1 SGHRS and CDR2 YFSETQ. The germline V and J ends were trimmed by 4 bases and 1 base, with 17 bases remaining between them. This CDR3 region has 16 residues.

Source material: peripheral blood. The TCR sequence derives from a woman aged 45-60 years with acute or convalescent COVID-19. The chain combines TRBV5-1 with TRBJ1-1; D uncertain. The CDR3 nucleotides read TGCGCCAGCAGCACGGGGTCCATGAGGAGGAACACTGAAGCTTTCTTT. Its translation: CASSTGSMRRNTEAFF.